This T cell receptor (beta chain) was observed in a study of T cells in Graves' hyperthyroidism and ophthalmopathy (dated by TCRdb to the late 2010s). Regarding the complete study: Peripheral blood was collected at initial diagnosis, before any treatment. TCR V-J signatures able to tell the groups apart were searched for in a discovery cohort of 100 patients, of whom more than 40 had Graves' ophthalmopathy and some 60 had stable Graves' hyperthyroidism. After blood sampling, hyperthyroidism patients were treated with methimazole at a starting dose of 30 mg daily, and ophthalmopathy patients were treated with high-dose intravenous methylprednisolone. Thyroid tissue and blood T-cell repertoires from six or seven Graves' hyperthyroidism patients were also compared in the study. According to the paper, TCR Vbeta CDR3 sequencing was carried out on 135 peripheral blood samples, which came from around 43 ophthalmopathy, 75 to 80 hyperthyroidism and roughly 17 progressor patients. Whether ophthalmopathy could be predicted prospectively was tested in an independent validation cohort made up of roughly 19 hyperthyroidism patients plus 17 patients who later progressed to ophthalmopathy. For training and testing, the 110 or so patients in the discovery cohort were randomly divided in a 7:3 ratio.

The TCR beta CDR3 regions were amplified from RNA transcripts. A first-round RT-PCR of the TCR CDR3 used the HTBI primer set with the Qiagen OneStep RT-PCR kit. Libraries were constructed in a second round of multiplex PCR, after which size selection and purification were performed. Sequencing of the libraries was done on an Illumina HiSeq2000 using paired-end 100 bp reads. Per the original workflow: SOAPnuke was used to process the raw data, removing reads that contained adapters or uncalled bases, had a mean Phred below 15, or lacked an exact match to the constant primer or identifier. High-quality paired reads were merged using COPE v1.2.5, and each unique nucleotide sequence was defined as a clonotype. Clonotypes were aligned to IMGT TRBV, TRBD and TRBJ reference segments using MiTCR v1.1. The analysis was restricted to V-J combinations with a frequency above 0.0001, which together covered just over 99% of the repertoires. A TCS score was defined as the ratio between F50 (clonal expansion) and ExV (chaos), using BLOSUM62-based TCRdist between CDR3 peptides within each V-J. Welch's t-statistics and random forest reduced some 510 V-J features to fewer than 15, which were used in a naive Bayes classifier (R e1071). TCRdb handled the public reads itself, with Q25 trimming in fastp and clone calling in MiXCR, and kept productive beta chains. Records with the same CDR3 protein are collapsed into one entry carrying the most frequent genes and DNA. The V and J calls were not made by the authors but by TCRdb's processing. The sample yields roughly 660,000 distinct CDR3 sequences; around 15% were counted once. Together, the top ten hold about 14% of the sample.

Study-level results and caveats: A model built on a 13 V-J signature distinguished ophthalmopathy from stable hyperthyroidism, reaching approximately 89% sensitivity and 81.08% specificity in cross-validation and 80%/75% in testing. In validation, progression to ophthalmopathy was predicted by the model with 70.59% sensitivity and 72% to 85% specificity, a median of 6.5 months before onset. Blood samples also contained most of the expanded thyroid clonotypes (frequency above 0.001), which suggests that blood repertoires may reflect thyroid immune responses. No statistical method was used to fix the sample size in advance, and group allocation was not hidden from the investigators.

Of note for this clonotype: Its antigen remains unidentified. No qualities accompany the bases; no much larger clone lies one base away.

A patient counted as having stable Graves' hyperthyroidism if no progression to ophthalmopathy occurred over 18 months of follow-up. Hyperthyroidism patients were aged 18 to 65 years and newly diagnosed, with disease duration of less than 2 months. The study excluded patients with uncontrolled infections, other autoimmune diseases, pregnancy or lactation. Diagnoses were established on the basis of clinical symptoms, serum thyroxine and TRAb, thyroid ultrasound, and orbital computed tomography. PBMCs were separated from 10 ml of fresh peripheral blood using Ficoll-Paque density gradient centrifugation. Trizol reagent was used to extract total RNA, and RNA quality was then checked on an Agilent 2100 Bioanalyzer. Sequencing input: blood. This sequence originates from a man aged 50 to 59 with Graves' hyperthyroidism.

In nucleotides, the sequence is TGCAGTGCTACTCTACCAGCGGGTCACTACGAGCAGTACTTC. The translation is CSATLPAGHYEQYF. The sequence is built from TRBV20-1 and TRBJ2-7; D gene: possibly TRBD2, on 6 matching bases. CDR1 and CDR2, looked up from the germline V gene (reference sequence), are DFQATT and SNEGSKA. From its cysteine to its phenylalanine, the CDR3 spans 14 amino acids. The CDR3 DNA has 42 bases and is translated from base 1. The trim is 4 bases for V and 3 bases for J, with a gap of 16 bases between the germline ends.